One sample yielded the 27 T cell receptor beta chains listed below, sequenced in a study of shared clonotypes between healthy human individuals. Repertoires were generated with immunoSEQ multiplex PCR, while TCRdb's copy carries only in-frame clones and drops some. The sample includes hundreds of thousands of clones, approximately 96% of them seen just once. Only CD45RO-negative cells positively selected for CCR7 counted as naive CD8 cells, so terminally differentiated effector memory CD45RA+ cells were excluded. Sequenced sample: naive CD8+ T cells sorted from blood. The receptor source for this set is a woman aged 25 to 39 in good health.

The chain is built from TRBV6-1 and TRBJ2-5, with 13 bases aligning to TRBD2. The CDR3 extends over 17 amino acids. V trimming: 4 bases; J trimming: 2 bases; junction bases outside the gene matches: 7. Germline CDR1 reads MNHNS; CDR2 reads SASEGT. The CDR3 spells CASSGIGLAGDQETQYF. The CDR3 DNA is TGTGCCAGCAGTGGAATTGGACTAGCGGGAGATCAAGAGACCCAGTACTTC.

The gene calls are TRBV5-8 and TRBJ2-4, with 9 bases lining up with TRBD2. The V and J ends lost 0 bases and 8 bases, in that order; junction bases with no gene match: 9. Germline V lookup: CDR1 SGHTS, CDR2 YDEGEE. The CDR3 is made up of 16 amino acids. CDR3: CASSLALREGRYIQYF. CDR3 DNA: TGTGCCAGCAGCTTGGCCTTGCGGGAGGGCCGGTACATTCAGTACTTC.

The gene calls are TRBV28 and TRBJ2-7; D may be TRBD2 (5 bases). Germline V gene data show CDR1 as MDHEN and CDR2 as SYDVKM. Trimming took 3 bases from V and 2 from J, leaving 20 bases between them. This CDR3 is built from 17 residues. The DNA of the CDR3 is TGTGCCAGCAGTTTTGCCCCCCGGTGGGAGCCCACCTACGAGCAGTACTTC. It yields the protein CASSFAPRWEPTYEQYF.

This chain connects TRBV28 to TRBJ1-5; possibly TRBD1 for D (5 bases). The germline CDR1 and CDR2 sequences are MDHEN and SYDVKM. The CDR3 runs 15 residues. Trimming shortened V by 2 bases and J by 7 bases, and 15 bases separated the two germline ends. The CDR3 DNA reads TGTGCCAGCAGTTTAGCGGTCGGGGCGGTCCAGCCCCAGCATTTT. This codes for CASSLAVGAVQPQHF.

This chain uses TRBV5-4 with TRBJ2-1, with TRBD1 matching over 7 bases. Per germline, CDR1 SGHNT and CDR2 YYREEE (reference sequence). J lost 5 bases, V lost 4 bases, and 12 bases had no gene match. CDR3 length: 16 residues. The CDR3 nucleotides are TGTGCCAGCAGCACGGGGTTCGACAGGGCAAACAATGAGCAGTTCTTC. This translates into CASSTGFDRANNEQFF.

This chain uses TRBV5-1 with TRBJ2-7, with a possible D match to TRBD2 (5 bases). Trimming stripped 2 bases from V and 0 bases from J, with 15 bases between. The germline V gene has CDR1 SGHRS and CDR2 YFSETQ. The CDR3 runs to 16 residues. The CDR3 loop reads CASSFWESRSSYEQYF. The CDR3 DNA follows: TGCGCCAGCAGCTTCTGGGAGAGTCGATCCTCCTACGAGCAGTACTTC.

V is TRBV9 and J is TRBJ2-4, with 9 bases aligning to TRBD2. From germline, CDR1 is SGDLS and CDR2 YYNGEE. The CDR3 runs to 16 residues. Germline trimming cut 3 bases from V and 7 bases from J; bases unmatched to any gene: 11. The CDR3 DNA is TGTGCCAGCAGCGGACTAGCGGTTGGAGCTTCGAACATTCAGTACTTC. This translates into CASSGLAVGASNIQYF.

The chain links TRBV28 to TRBJ1-5; 7 nucleotides match TRBD1. CDR3 length equals 14 residues. The germline CDR1 and CDR2 sequences are MDHEN and SYDVKM. V gave up 2 bases and J gave up 10 bases; unmatched junction bases: 8. The CDR3 DNA is TGTGCCAGCAGTTTAAGACAGGGAATCAGCCCCCAGCATTTT. This codes for CASSLRQGISPQHF.

The CDR3 DNA is TGTGCCAGCAGCCCGGACCCCCTGACGGGCTACACCTTC. Translated, it gives CASSPDPLTGYTF. The chain couples TRBV5-4 to TRBJ1-2, with unresolved D. CDR1 is SGHNT, CDR2 YYREEE, per germline (reference sequence). Trimming left V 4 bases short and J 8 bases short, with 15 bases between. The CDR3 is made up of 13 amino acids.

The gene calls are TRBV18 and TRBJ1-1, with TRBD1 identical over 7 bases. There are 12 residues in the CDR3. V lost 2 bases to trimming and J lost 7 bases; unmatched junction nucleotides: 1. The germline V gene has CDR1 KGHSH and CDR2 LQKENI. The CDR3 coding sequence is TGTGCCAGCTCACCAGGGGACAGTGAAGCTTTCTTT. Translating gives CASSPGDSEAFF.

This clone was observed a few times. Other DNA sequences in the same sample also yield this CDR3. V usage is TRBV27 and J usage is TRBJ2-2; D is undetermined. The CDR3 spans 11 residues. With 3 bases removed from V and 6 bases from J, the gap between germline ends came to 2 bases. The germline V gene encodes CDR1 MNHEY and CDR2 SMNVEV (reference sequence). CDR3 region: CASSFAGELFF. The CDR3 region has the DNA TGTGCCAGCAGTTTTGCCGGGGAGCTGTTTTTT.

The table lists this clone with a count of one. The chain has TRBV28 and TRBJ2-2; D unresolved. This CDR3 comprises 16 residues. Trimming left V 3 bases short and J 4 bases short, with 15 bases between. Germline V CDR1 and CDR2: MDHEN, SYDVKM. The CDR3 here is CASSLKGVLSTGELFF. The DNA for the CDR3 is TGTGCCAGCAGTTTGAAAGGAGTATTGAGCACCGGGGAGCTGTTTTTT.

The chain has TRBV19 and TRBJ1-5; D uncertain. The CDR3 spans 14 residues. Germline V gene lookup returns CDR1 LNHDA and CDR2 SQIVND (reference sequence). DNA for the CDR3: TGTGAAGTCGGCAGGAAGATCGGCAATCAGCCCCAGCATTTT. It specifies CEVGRKIGNQPQHF.

The rearrangement links TRBV6-5 to TRBJ2-7; 7 positions match TRBD1. Germline CDR1 reads MNHEY; CDR2 reads SVGAGI. J was trimmed by 2 bases and V by 2 bases; bases with no gene match: 9. This CDR3 spans 16 amino acids. The CDR3 region has the DNA TGTGCCAGCAGTTACCCCACAGGGGCCGAAACCTACGAGCAGTACTTC. As protein: CASSYPTGAETYEQYF.

This chain connects TRBV15 to TRBJ1-2, with TRBD1 identical over 10 bases. Germline-derived CDR1 and CDR2 are LNHNV and YYDKDF (reference sequence). J was trimmed by 8 bases and V by 4 bases; bases with no gene match: 4. There are 13 residues in the CDR3. CDR3 loop: CATSTWTGGGYTF. The CDR3 nucleotides read TGTGCCACCAGCACTTGGACAGGGGGAGGCTACACCTTC. Full variable domain (rest looked up from reference TRBV15 and TRBJ1-2): DAMVIQNPRYQVTQFGKPVTLSCSQTLNHNVMYWYQQKSSQAPKLLFHYYDKDFNNEADTPDNFQSRRPNTSFCFLDIRSPGLGDTAMYLCATSTWTGGGYTFGSGTRLTVV.

The rearrangement links TRBV28 to TRBJ2-2; D call uncertain. Germline assignment: CDR1 MDHEN and CDR2 SYDVKM. The CDR3 is 14 residues long. V shed 7 bases and J shed 7 bases, with 16 bases lying between them. CDR3 nucleotides: TGTGCCAGCACCCCCCTCCTAGATCACGGGGAGCTGTTTTTT. It codes for CASTPLLDHGELFF.

V usage is TRBV7-9 and J usage is TRBJ1-4; 7 bases match TRBD1. CDR1 is SEHNR and CDR2 is FQNEAQ in the germline V gene (reference sequence). The ends lost 4 bases at V and 4 bases at J; junction bases unmatched: 6. This CDR3 has 15 residues. CDR3 loop: CASSSRTGDNEKLFF. The CDR3 DNA reads as TGTGCCAGCAGCTCACGGACAGGAGATAATGAAAAACTGTTTTTT. Complete variable domain (other parts from reference TRBV7-9 and TRBJ1-4): DTGVSQNPRHKITKRGQNVTFRCDPISEHNRLYWYRQTLGQGPEFLTYFQNEAQLEKSRLLSDRFSAERPKGSFSTLEIQRTEQGDSAMYLCASSSRTGDNEKLFFGSGTQLSVL.

The rearrangement links TRBV7-9 to TRBJ2-1, with TRBD1 matching over 9 bases. The germline V gene encodes CDR1 SEHNR and CDR2 FQNEAQ (reference sequence). The CDR3 is made up of 12 amino acids. The ends lost 5 bases at V and 10 bases at J; junction bases unmatched: 3. CDR3 protein: CASSVGTGEQFF. The CDR3, as DNA: TGTGCCAGCAGCGTCGGGACAGGGGAGCAGTTCTTC.

This clone occurred once. The chain recombines TRBV28 with TRBJ2-7, with 12 bases identical to TRBD2. Unmatched junction bases numbered 7, after V lost 5 bases and J lost 5 bases. Germline V lookup: CDR1 MDHEN, CDR2 SYDVKM. The CDR3 length is 15 residues. The CDR3, as DNA: TGTGCCAGCAGTGAGCTAGCGGGAGGGCCCCACGAGCAGTACTTC. Translated: CASSELAGGPHEQYF.

This chain uses TRBV27 with TRBJ2-5; D is possibly TRBD2 (5 bases). Germline loops: CDR1 MNHEY, CDR2 SMNVEV (reference sequence). The V gene lost 3 bases and the J gene lost 5 bases, with 16 bases spanning the gap. This CDR3 is 15 amino acids long. The CDR3 nucleotides are TGTGCCAGCAGTTTGGGAGCAGGACCGGGGGAGACCCAGTACTTC. The encoded protein is CASSLGAGPGETQYF.

The chain uses TRBV6-1 and TRBJ2-7; a weak D match, TRBD2 (6 bases). The V end was cut by 1 base, the J end by 4 bases, with 14 bases between. The CDR3 has 15 residues. Germline assignment: CDR1 MNHNS and CDR2 SASEGT. CDR3 nucleotide sequence: TGTGCCAGCAGTGAAGACGGAGGGATGGTGTACGAGCAGTACTTC. Protein: CASSEDGGMVYEQYF.

The chain combines TRBV28 with TRBJ1-3; unclear D gene. Trimming left V 3 bases short and J 3 bases short, with 3 bases between. Germline V gene sequence: CDR1 MDHEN, CDR2 SYDVKM. CDR3 length: 12 residues. For the CDR3, the DNA is TGTGCCAGCAGTTTTGATGGAAACACCATATATTTT. Encoded protein: CASSFDGNTIYF.

The genes are TRBV27 and TRBJ1-1, with no clear D. The CDR3 contains 14 residues. V was clipped by 2 bases and J by 0 bases, with 7 bases between them. Germline CDR1 reads MNHEY; CDR2 reads SMNVEV (reference sequence). This CDR3 is CASSLARMNTEAFF. In nucleotides, the CDR3 is TGTGCCAGCAGTTTAGCACGAATGAACACTGAAGCTTTCTTT.

This chain uses TRBV19 with TRBJ1-2; TRBD1 matches 7 bases. Germline V CDR1 and CDR2: LNHDA, SQIVND (reference sequence). With 5 bases clipped from V and 5 bases from J, the junction kept 11 bases outside the gene matches. The CDR3 contains 15 residues. CDR3 DNA sequence: TGTGCCAGTAGTGCCTGGACAGGCGCTATTTATGGCTACACCTTC. Amino acid sequence: CASSAWTGAIYGYTF.

This chain connects TRBV9 to TRBJ2-1; weak D call: TRBD2 (6 bases). The CDR3 length is 14 residues. Deletions cut 2 bases from V and 5 bases from J, with 11 bases between. Germline values: CDR1 SGDLS, CDR2 YYNGEE. The CDR3 DNA follows: TGTGCCAGCAGCGTGGGAGGACTCGACAATGAGCAGTTCTTC. Its protein is CASSVGGLDNEQFF.

This sequence joins TRBV5-6 and TRBJ1-1, with D unclear. The V gene's germline CDR1 is SGHDT and CDR2 YYEEEE. The CDR3 consists of 12 residues. Trimming pared 4 bases from V and 1 base from J, leaving 5 bases between. CDR3 protein: CASSSSNTEAFF. The CDR3 DNA is TGTGCCAGCAGCAGCTCGAACACTGAAGCTTTCTTT.

In its sample, this clone was seen a few times. The chain recombines TRBV10-2 with TRBJ2-2, with unresolved D. The CDR3 is made up of 14 amino acids. V lost 2 bases, J lost 4 bases, and 8 bases lay in between. Looked up from germline, CDR1 is WSHSY and CDR2 is SAAADI. The CDR3 loop is CASSETFSTGELFF. In nucleotides, the CDR3 is TGCGCCAGCAGTGAGACTTTTTCCACCGGGGAGCTGTTTTTT.